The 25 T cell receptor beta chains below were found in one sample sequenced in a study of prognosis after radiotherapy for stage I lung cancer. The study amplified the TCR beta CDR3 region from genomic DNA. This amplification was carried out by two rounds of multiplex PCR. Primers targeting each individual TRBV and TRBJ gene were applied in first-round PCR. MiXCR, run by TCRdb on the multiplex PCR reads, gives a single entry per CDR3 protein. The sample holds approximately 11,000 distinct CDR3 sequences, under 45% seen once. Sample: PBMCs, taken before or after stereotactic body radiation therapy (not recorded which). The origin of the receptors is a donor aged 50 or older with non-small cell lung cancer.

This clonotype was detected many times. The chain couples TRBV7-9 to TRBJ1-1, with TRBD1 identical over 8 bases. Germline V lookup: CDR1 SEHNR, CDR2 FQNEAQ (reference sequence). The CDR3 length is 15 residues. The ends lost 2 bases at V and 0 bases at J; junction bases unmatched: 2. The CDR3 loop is CASSLPGGLNTEAFF. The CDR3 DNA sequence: TGTGCCAGCAGCTTACCAGGGGGCTTGAACACTGAAGCTTTCTTT.

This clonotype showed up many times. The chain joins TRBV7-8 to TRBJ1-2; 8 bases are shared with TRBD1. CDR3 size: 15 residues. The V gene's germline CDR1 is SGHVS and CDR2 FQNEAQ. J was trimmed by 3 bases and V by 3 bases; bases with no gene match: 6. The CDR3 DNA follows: TGTGCCAGCAGCTTCCTGGGACAGGAGGACTATGGCTACACCTTC. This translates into CASSFLGQEDYGYTF.

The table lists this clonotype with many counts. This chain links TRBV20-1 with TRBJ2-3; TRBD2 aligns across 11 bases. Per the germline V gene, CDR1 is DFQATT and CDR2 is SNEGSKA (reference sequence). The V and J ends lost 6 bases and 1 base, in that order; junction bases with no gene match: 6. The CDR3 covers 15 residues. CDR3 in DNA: TGCAGTGCACTACTAGCGGGGGATCGCACAGATACGCAGTATTTT. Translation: CSALLAGDRTDTQYF.

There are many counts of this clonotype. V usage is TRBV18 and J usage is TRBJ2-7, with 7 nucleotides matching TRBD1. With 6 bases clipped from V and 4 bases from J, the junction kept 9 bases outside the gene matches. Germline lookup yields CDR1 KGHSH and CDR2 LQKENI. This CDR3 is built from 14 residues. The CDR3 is CASSPRQGVYEQYV. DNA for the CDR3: TGTGCCAGCTCCCCAAGACAGGGAGTGTACGAGCAGTACGTC.

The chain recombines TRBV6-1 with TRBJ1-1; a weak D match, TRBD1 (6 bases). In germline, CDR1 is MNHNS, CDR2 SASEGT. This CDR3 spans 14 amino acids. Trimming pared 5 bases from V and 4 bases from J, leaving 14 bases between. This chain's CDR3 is CASSTTGLATEAFF. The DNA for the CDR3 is TGTGCCAGCAGTACCACAGGGTTGGCCACTGAAGCTTTCTTT.

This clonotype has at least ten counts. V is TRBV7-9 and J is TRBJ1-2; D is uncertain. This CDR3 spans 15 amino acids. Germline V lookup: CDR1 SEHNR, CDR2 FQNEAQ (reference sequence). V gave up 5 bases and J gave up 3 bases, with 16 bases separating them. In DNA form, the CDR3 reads TGTGCCAGCAGCCCCCGGGAAGGGAGGTACTATGGCTACACCTTC. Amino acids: CASSPREGRYYGYTF.

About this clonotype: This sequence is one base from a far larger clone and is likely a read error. The CDR3 loop reads CAGSATGTVNSPLHF. As DNA, the CDR3 is TGTGCCGGCAGTGCGACCGGGACAGTCAATTCACCCCTCCACTTT. The rearrangement joins TRBV6-1 to TRBJ1-6, with 7 bases identical to TRBD1. The germline CDR1 and CDR2 sequences are MNHNS and SASEGT. This CDR3 region has 15 residues.

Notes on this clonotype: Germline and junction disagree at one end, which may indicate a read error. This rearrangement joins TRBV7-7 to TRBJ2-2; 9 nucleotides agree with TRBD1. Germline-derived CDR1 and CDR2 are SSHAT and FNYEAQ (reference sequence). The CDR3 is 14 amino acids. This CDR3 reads CASSTTGGTGELFF. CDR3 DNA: TGTGCTAGCAGCACGACAGGGGGCACCGGGGAGCTGTTTTTT.

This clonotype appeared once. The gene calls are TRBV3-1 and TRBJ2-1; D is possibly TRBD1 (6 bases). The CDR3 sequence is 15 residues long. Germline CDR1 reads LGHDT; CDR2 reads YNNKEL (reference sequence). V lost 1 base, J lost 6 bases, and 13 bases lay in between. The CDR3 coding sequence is TGTGCCAGCAGCCAAGTCAGGGGTCCCCTCAATGAGCAGTTCTTC. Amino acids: CASSQVRGPLNEQFF.

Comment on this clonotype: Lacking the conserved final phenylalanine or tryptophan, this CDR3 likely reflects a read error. In nucleotides, the CDR3 is TGTGCCAGCAGCTTGGGTCAGGGGTACAGTGAGCAGTTCATC. It specifies CASSLGQGYSEQFI. The V and J genes are TRBV5-4 and TRBJ2-1; tentative D call: TRBD1 (6 bases). The germline V gene encodes CDR1 SGHNT and CDR2 YYREEE (reference sequence). The CDR3 contains 14 residues.

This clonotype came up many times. The CDR3 nucleotides read TGTGCCAGCAGTTACATACAGGGGGCCAAAAACATTCAGTACTTC. Its translation is CASSYIQGAKNIQYF. The chain combines TRBV6-9 with TRBJ2-4, with 7 bases fitting TRBD1. The CDR3 has 15 amino acids. Germline V CDR1 and CDR2: MNHGY, SVAAGI. J gave up 1 base and V 3 bases, and 3 bases lay outside the gene matches.

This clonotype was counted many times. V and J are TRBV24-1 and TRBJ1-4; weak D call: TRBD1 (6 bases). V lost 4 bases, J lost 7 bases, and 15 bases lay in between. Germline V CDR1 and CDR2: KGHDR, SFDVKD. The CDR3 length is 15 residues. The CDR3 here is CATSESQGTVEKLFF. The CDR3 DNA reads TGTGCCACCAGTGAATCACAGGGAACGGTTGAAAAACTGTTTTTT.

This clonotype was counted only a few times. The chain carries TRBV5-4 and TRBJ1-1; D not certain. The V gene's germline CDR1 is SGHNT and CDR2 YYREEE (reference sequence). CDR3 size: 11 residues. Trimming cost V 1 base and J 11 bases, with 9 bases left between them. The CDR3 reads CASSLNREAFF. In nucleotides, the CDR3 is TGTGCCAGCAGCTTGAACCGCGAGGCTTTCTTT.

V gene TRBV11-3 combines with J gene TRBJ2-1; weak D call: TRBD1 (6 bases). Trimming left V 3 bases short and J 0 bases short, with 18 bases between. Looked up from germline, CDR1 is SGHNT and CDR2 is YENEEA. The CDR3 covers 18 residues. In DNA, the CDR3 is TGTGCCAGCAGCTTTAGCGCTGGGGGCTTAAGCTCCTACAATGAGCAGTTCTTC. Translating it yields CASSFSAGGLSSYNEQFF.

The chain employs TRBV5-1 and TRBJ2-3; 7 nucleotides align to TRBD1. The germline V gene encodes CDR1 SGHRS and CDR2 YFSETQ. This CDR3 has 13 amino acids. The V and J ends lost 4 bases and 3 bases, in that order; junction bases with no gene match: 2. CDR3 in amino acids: CASSEQGTDTQYF. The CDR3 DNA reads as TGCGCCAGCAGCGAACAGGGGACAGATACGCAGTATTTT.

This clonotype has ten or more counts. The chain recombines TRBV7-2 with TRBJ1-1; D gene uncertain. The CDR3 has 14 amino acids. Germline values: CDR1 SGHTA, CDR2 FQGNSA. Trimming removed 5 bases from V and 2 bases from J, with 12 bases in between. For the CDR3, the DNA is TGTGCCAGCAGCACCCGACGGCAAAACACTGAAGCTTTCTTT. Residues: CASSTRRQNTEAFF. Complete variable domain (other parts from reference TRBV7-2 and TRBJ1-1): GAGVSQSPSNKVTEKGKDVELRCDPISGHTALYWYRQSLGQGLEFLIYFQGNSAPDKSGLPSDRFSAERTGGSVSTLTIQRTQQEDSAVYLCASSTRRQNTEAFFGQGTRLTVV.

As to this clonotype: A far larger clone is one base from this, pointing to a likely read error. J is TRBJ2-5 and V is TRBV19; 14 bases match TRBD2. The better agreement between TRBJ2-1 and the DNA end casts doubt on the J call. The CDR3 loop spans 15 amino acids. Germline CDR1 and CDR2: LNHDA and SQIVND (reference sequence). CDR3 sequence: CASSIGLAGGDEQFF. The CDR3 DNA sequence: TGTGCCAGTAGCATTGGACTAGCGGGAGGTGATGAGCAGTTCTTC.

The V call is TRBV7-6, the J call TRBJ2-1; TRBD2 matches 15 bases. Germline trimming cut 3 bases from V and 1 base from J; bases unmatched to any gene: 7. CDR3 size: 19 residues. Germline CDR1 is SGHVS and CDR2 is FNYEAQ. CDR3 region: CASSFLGTSGGISYNEQFF. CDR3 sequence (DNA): TGTGCCAGCAGCTTCCTCGGGACTAGCGGGGGGATTTCCTACAATGAGCAGTTCTTC. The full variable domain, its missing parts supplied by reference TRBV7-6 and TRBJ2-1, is GAGVSQSPRYKVTKRGQDVALRCDPISGHVSLYWYRQALGQGPEFLTYFNYEAQQDKSGLPNDRFSAERPEGSISTLTIQRTEQRDSAMYRCASSFLGTSGGISYNEQFFGPGTRLTVL.

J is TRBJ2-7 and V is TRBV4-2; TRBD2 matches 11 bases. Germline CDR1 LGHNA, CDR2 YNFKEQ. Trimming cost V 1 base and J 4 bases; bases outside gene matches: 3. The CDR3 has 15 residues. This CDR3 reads CASSQATSGSYEQYF. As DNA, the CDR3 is TGTGCCAGCAGCCAAGCTACTAGCGGGAGTTACGAGCAGTACTTC.

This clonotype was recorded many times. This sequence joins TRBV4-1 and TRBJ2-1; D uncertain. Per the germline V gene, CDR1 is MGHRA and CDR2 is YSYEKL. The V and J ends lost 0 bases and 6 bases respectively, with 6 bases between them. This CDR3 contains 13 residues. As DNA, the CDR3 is TGCGCCAGCAGCCAAGATTATAGCAATGAGCAGTTCTTC. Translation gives CASSQDYSNEQFF.

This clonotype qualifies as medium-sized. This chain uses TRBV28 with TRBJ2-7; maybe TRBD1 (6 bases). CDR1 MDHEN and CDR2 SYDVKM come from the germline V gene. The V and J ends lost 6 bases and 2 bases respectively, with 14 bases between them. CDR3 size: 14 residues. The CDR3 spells CASRPQGLAYEQYF. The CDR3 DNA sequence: TGTGCCAGCAGACCACAGGGCCTGGCCTACGAGCAGTACTTC.

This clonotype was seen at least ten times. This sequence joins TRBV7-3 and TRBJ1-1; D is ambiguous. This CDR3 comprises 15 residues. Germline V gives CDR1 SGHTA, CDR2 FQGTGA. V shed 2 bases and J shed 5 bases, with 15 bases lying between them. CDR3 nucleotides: TGTGCCAGCAGCTTAGGGTTAGGCCAAGGAACTGAAGCTTTCTTT. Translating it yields CASSLGLGQGTEAFF.

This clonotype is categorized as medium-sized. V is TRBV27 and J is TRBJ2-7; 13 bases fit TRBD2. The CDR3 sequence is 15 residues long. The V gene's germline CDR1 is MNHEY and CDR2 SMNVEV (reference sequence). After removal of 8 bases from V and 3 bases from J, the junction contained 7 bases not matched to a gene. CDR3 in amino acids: CASRWTSGSIYEQYF. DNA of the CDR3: TGTGCCAGCCGTTGGACTAGCGGGAGTATCTACGAGCAGTACTTC.

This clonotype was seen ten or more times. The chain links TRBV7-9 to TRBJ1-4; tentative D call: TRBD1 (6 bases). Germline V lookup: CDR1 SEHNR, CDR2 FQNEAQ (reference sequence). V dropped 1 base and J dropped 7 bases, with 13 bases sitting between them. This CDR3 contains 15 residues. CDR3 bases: TGTGCCAGCAGCTTAGGAGACAGGACTTCTGAAAAACTGTTTTTT. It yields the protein CASSLGDRTSEKLFF.

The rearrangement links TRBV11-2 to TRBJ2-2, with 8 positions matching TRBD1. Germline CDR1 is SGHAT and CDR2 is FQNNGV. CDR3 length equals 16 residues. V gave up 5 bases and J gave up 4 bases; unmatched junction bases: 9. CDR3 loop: CASSPRTGPLTGELFF. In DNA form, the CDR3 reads TGTGCCAGCAGCCCGAGGACAGGGCCTCTCACCGGGGAGCTGTTTTTT.